This TCR beta chain was identified during a study of CD8 T cells in ankylosing spondylitis. The study's findings and limits: Blood from ankylosing spondylitis patients appeared to carry a characteristic roughly 8-variant TCR beta motif. Earlier studies detected some motif variants in reactive arthritis synovial fluid and blood. Significantly higher representation of disease-linked clones was reported for matched ankylosing spondylitis synovial fluid.

For TCR beta, libraries came from quantitative 5'-RACE with molecular barcodes. TCRdb reprocessed the 5' RACE reads with MiXCR, giving one entry per CDR3 protein. The sample lists about 320,000 distinct CDR3 sequences; roughly 10% were seen once. This clonotype was counted at least ten times. Its specificity is unknown. This TCR was recovered from a female donor with ankylosing spondylitis or in good health (not recorded which). The source material was blood, either unsorted or a sorted T cell fraction (not recorded which).

The CDR3 DNA sequence: TGTGCCACCTCTCGTAACCTCCCAGGCTATGGCTACACCTTC. It is translated as CATSRNLPGYGYTF. V and J are TRBV27 and TRBJ1-2; D is unclear. The CDR3 contains 14 residues. Trimming cost V 10 bases and J 4 bases, with 19 bases left between them. In germline, CDR1 is MNHEY, CDR2 SMNVEV (reference sequence).